This T cell receptor beta chain was identified in a study of shared clonotypes between healthy human individuals. Study-level results: Blood alone was sampled, and tissue repertoires likely differ. Shared clonotypes: about 5% naive CD4, under 4% naive CD8, under 2.5% memory CD4, over 0.3% memory CD8. Clonotype sharing across donors was expected to vary with sequencing depth.

Original processing notes: ImmunoSEQ gave junction-only sequences without quality scores, so filtering differed. Sequencing used immunoSEQ multiplex PCR; TCRdb keeps in-frame clones, though not all of them. V and J calls and clone size come straight from that table; D and trimming were deduced from the DNA. Here the sample spans 1.5 million to 2.5 million clones, approximately 95% being singletons. Trimming shortened V by 2 bases and J by 5 bases, and 18 bases separated the two germline ends. The CDR3 runs to 15 residues. Germline V gene data show CDR1 as GTSNPN and CDR2 as SVGIG (reference sequence). A word on this clone: Its specificity is unknown.

Naive CD8 cells lacked CD45RO, underwent positive selection for CCR7 and left out terminally differentiated effector memory CD45RA+ cells. The specimen sequenced was naive CD8+ T cells sorted from blood. The TCR sequence derives from a man between 18 and 35 years old in good health. This chain uses TRBV30 with TRBJ2-5; TRBD2 is a possible D gene (7 bases). CDR3: CAWSWTGGVLETQYF. CDR3 nucleotides: TGTGCCTGGAGTTGGACGGGGGGCGTTTTGGAGACCCAGTACTTC.